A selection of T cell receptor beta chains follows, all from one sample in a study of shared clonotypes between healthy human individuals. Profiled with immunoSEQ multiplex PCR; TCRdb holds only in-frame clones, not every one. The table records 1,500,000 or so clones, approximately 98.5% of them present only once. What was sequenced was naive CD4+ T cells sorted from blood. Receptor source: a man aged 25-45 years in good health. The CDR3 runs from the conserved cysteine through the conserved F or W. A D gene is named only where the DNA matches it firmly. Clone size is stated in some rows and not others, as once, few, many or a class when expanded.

CDR3nt: TGTGCCAGCAGTGAAGGTCAGGGCTACACCTTC
CDR3aa: CASSEGQGYTF
len: 11
v_gene: TRBV6-5
abundance: NA
j_gene: TRBJ1-2
d_gene: NA

CDR3nt: TGTGCCAGTAGTACGTTAGGACAGGGGATCGCTGAAGCTTTCTTT
CDR3aa: CASSTLGQGIAEAFF
len: 15
v_gene: TRBV19
abundance: once
j_gene: TRBJ1-1
d_gene: TRBD1

CDR3nt: TGTGCCAGTAGCCCCCTTGGGGGTTCTATGATGCCCCAGCATTTT
CDR3aa: CASSPLGGSMMPQHF
len: 15
v_gene: TRBV19
abundance: NA
j_gene: TRBJ1-5
d_gene: NA

CDR3nt: TGTGCCAGCAGTTTGGGACTCTCCATGCTCTCGTACGAGCAGTACTTC
CDR3aa: CASSLGLSMLSYEQYF
len: 16
v_gene: TRBV27
abundance: NA
j_gene: TRBJ2-7
d_gene: NA

CDR3nt: TGTGCCAGCAGCAAAGTAGGCCTGGGGTTAGAACAGGGACCAGTCTACGAGCAGTACTTC
CDR3aa: CASSKVGLGLEQGPVYEQYF
len: 20
v_gene: TRBV21-1
abundance: NA
j_gene: TRBJ2-7
d_gene: NA

CDR3nt: TGTGCCAGCTCACCTAGCGGGAGGGCCAAAAACATTCAGTACTTC
CDR3aa: CASSPSGRAKNIQYF
len: 15
v_gene: TRBV18
abundance: NA
j_gene: TRBJ2-4
d_gene: TRBD2

CDR3nt: TGCGCCAGCAGCTTGCCCATCAGGGGGCGTTCTAACGAGCAGTACTTC
CDR3aa: CASSLPIRGRSNEQYF
len: 16
v_gene: TRBV5-1
abundance: NA
j_gene: TRBJ2-7
d_gene: TRBD1

CDR3nt: TGTGCCAGCAGCTTACTCCCAAGGGGGAGCAGAGAGACCCAGTACTTC
CDR3aa: CASSLLPRGSRETQYF
len: 16
v_gene: TRBV7-9
abundance: NA
j_gene: TRBJ2-5
d_gene: NA

CDR3nt: TGTGCCAGCTCACTCAGACAGGGGAACACTGAAGCTTTCTTT
CDR3aa: CASSLRQGNTEAFF
len: 14
v_gene: TRBV18
abundance: NA
j_gene: TRBJ1-1
d_gene: TRBD1

CDR3nt: TGCAGCGTTGAAAGGGGAAACACTGAAGCTTTCTTT
CDR3aa: CSVERGNTEAFF
len: 12
v_gene: TRBV29-1
abundance: NA
j_gene: TRBJ1-1
d_gene: NA

CDR3nt: TGTGCCAGCACGAAAGAGTCAGATACGCAGTATTTT
CDR3aa: CASTKESDTQYF
len: 12
v_gene: TRBV2
abundance: NA
j_gene: TRBJ2-3
d_gene: NA

CDR3nt: TGTGCCAGCAGTTTAGCCACAGGCCGCGCTGAGCAGTTCTTC
CDR3aa: CASSLATGRAEQFF
len: 14
v_gene: TRBV28
abundance: NA
j_gene: TRBJ2-1
d_gene: NA

CDR3nt: TGTGCCAGCAGTTACTCCCCCGCAACCGGGGAGCTGTTTTTT
CDR3aa: CASSYSPATGELFF
len: 14
v_gene: TRBV6-5
abundance: NA
j_gene: TRBJ2-2
d_gene: NA

CDR3nt: TGTGCCAGCAGCACCGGGACAGGGTACACAGATACGCAGTATTTT
CDR3aa: CASSTGTGYTDTQYF
len: 15
v_gene: TRBV7-9
abundance: once
j_gene: TRBJ2-3
d_gene: TRBD1

CDR3nt: TGTGCCAGCACCCGGACAGAGCCAGTTAACAATCAGCCCCAGCATTTT
CDR3aa: CASTRTEPVNNQPQHF
len: 16
v_gene: TRBV2
abundance: NA
j_gene: TRBJ1-5
d_gene: NA

CDR3nt: TGTGCCAGCAGCTTACGAGGGGGTACCCAGCATTTT
CDR3aa: CASSLRGGTQHF
len: 12
v_gene: TRBV6-6
abundance: NA
j_gene: TRBJ1-5
d_gene: NA

CDR3nt: TGCGCCAGCAGCCAAGGTCATCTAGTGTTTTTT
CDR3aa: CASSQGHLVFF
len: 11
v_gene: TRBV4-1
abundance: NA
j_gene: TRBJ1-4
d_gene: NA

CDR3nt: TGCAGCGTTGAGGGCAGGCGCAGGACTGAAGCTTTCTTT
CDR3aa: CSVEGRRRTEAFF
len: 13
v_gene: TRBV29-1
abundance: NA
j_gene: TRBJ1-1
d_gene: NA

CDR3nt: TGTGCCAGCAGCCGGCTTGGGAGGGACCTCGGGAATGAGCAGTTCTTC
CDR3aa: CASSRLGRDLGNEQFF
len: 16
v_gene: TRBV14
abundance: NA
j_gene: TRBJ2-1
d_gene: TRBD2

CDR3nt: TGTGCCACCCTATGGGACCTACCGGGACAGCCCACCGGGGAGCTGTTTTTT
CDR3aa: CATLWDLPGQPTGELFF
len: 17
v_gene: TRBV15
abundance: NA
j_gene: TRBJ2-2
d_gene: TRBD1

CDR3nt: TGTGCCAGCAGCTTTGGCAGTTTCTACGAGCAGTACTTC
CDR3aa: CASSFGSFYEQYF
len: 13
v_gene: TRBV7-8
abundance: NA
j_gene: TRBJ2-7
d_gene: NA

CDR3nt: TGTGCCAGCAGTTACTCGCTAGCGGGATCGTACGAGCAGTACTTC
CDR3aa: CASSYSLAGSYEQYF
len: 15
v_gene: TRBV6-5
abundance: NA
j_gene: TRBJ2-7
d_gene: TRBD2

CDR3nt: TGTGCCAGCATATCGGGCCCCAAGTCACTCTACGAGCAGTACTTC
CDR3aa: CASISGPKSLYEQYF
len: 15
v_gene: TRBV11-3
abundance: NA
j_gene: TRBJ2-7
d_gene: NA

CDR3nt: TGTGCCAGCAGCTTCGGGACAGGGCATGCTTTCTTT
CDR3aa: CASSFGTGHAFF
len: 12
v_gene: TRBV7-3
abundance: NA
j_gene: TRBJ1-1
d_gene: TRBD1

CDR3nt: TGTGCCAGCCAATCCGGGACCCTGGGCTACACCTTC
CDR3aa: CASQSGTLGYTF
len: 12
v_gene: TRBV28
abundance: NA
j_gene: TRBJ1-2
d_gene: NA

CDR3nt: TGTGCCATAACTCGCTTAGATCTCTACGAGCAGTACTTC
CDR3aa: CAITRLDLYEQYF
len: 13
v_gene: TRBV10-3
abundance: once
j_gene: TRBJ2-7
d_gene: NA

CDR3nt: TGTGCCAGCAGTATGACAATCACGAACACCGGGGAGCTGTTTTTT
CDR3aa: CASSMTITNTGELFF
len: 15
v_gene: TRBV2
abundance: NA
j_gene: TRBJ2-2
d_gene: NA

CDR3nt: TGTGCCAGCACGACCGGACAGGGTCCCCCCGGGGAGCTGTTTTTT
CDR3aa: CASTTGQGPPGELFF
len: 15
v_gene: TRBV28
abundance: once
j_gene: TRBJ2-2
d_gene: TRBD1

CDR3nt: TGTGCCAGCAGCTTAGGTGGTTTACACTATGGCTACACCTTC
CDR3aa: CASSLGGLHYGYTF
len: 14
v_gene: TRBV7-9
abundance: NA
j_gene: TRBJ1-2
d_gene: NA

CDR3nt: TGCGCCAGCAGAGGGGACCCCTCCCGGGGGGAGCTGTTTTTT
CDR3aa: CASRGDPSRGELFF
len: 14
v_gene: TRBV10-1
abundance: NA
j_gene: TRBJ2-2
d_gene: NA

CDR3nt: TGTGCCAGCAGCCAAGGGGCAGGGACAGGGGAGAATGAGCAGTTCTTC
CDR3aa: CASSQGAGTGENEQFF
len: 16
v_gene: TRBV14
abundance: NA
j_gene: TRBJ2-1
d_gene: TRBD1

CDR3nt: TGTGCCAGCAGCTTGGAGGGCGGCACAGATACGCAGTATTTT
CDR3aa: CASSLEGGTDTQYF
len: 14
v_gene: TRBV13
abundance: NA
j_gene: TRBJ2-3
d_gene: NA

CDR3nt: TGTGCCAGCAGCTTTGGGCTAGCCGACGAAGGGAATGAGCAGTTCTTC
CDR3aa: CASSFGLADEGNEQFF
len: 16
v_gene: TRBV5-4
abundance: NA
j_gene: TRBJ2-1
d_gene: NA

CDR3nt: TGTGCCTGGAGTGCGAATAGCAATCAGCCCCAGCATTTT
CDR3aa: CAWSANSNQPQHF
len: 13
v_gene: TRBV30
abundance: NA
j_gene: TRBJ1-5
d_gene: NA

CDR3nt: TGTGCCAGCAGTCCGGAAGGGCGGGAAAGTAAATATGAGCAGTTCTTC
CDR3aa: CASSPEGRESKYEQFF
len: 16
v_gene: TRBV2
abundance: NA
j_gene: TRBJ2-1
d_gene: NA

CDR3nt: TGTGCCAGCTCAGGGGATTTGAGGGAGCCCCAGCATTTT
CDR3aa: CASSGDLREPQHF
len: 13
v_gene: TRBV18
abundance: NA
j_gene: TRBJ1-5
d_gene: NA

CDR3nt: TGTGCCAGCGGCCGGATGAACACTGAAGCTTTCTTT
CDR3aa: CASGRMNTEAFF
len: 12
v_gene: TRBV6-6
abundance: NA
j_gene: TRBJ1-1
d_gene: NA

CDR3nt: TGTGCCAGCAGCCAAGTGGCGCTTTACTACGAGCAGTACTTC
CDR3aa: CASSQVALYYEQYF
len: 14
v_gene: TRBV14
abundance: NA
j_gene: TRBJ2-7
d_gene: NA

CDR3nt: TGCGCCAGCAGCCCCGGGCGGTTTAGCACAGATACGCAGTATTTT
CDR3aa: CASSPGRFSTDTQYF
len: 15
v_gene: TRBV4-3
abundance: NA
j_gene: TRBJ2-3
d_gene: NA

CDR3nt: TGTGCCAGCCATTACTCCAATACGCAGTATTTT
CDR3aa: CASHYSNTQYF
len: 11
v_gene: TRBV6-5
abundance: NA
j_gene: TRBJ2-3
d_gene: NA

CDR3nt: TGTGCCAGCAGCTTAGAGGACAGGGGGCCCTACGAGCAGTACTTC
CDR3aa: CASSLEDRGPYEQYF
len: 15
v_gene: TRBV11-2
abundance: NA
j_gene: TRBJ2-7
d_gene: TRBD1

CDR3nt: TGCGCCAGCAGTCTATTGGGCTTGAGCGCAGATACGCAGTATTTT
CDR3aa: CASSLLGLSADTQYF
len: 15
v_gene: TRBV4-1
abundance: NA
j_gene: TRBJ2-3
d_gene: NA

CDR3nt: TGTGCCAGCTCAACGACAGGCCCCAGCTCCTACAATGAGCAGTTCTTC
CDR3aa: CASSTTGPSSYNEQFF
len: 16
v_gene: TRBV18
abundance: NA
j_gene: TRBJ2-1
d_gene: NA

CDR3nt: TGCAGTGCTAGTCTCGGAGAGACCCAGTACTTC
CDR3aa: CSASLGETQYF
len: 11
v_gene: TRBV20-1
abundance: NA
j_gene: TRBJ2-5
d_gene: NA

CDR3nt: TGTGCCAGCAGCTTCCAGGAGAACACCGGGGAGCTGTTTTTT
CDR3aa: CASSFQENTGELFF
len: 14
v_gene: TRBV11-3
abundance: NA
j_gene: TRBJ2-2
d_gene: NA

CDR3nt: TGTGCCAGCAGCCCGGATCGGGAGTCCCAAGAGACCCAGTACTTC
CDR3aa: CASSPDRESQETQYF
len: 15
v_gene: TRBV5-5
abundance: NA
j_gene: TRBJ2-5
d_gene: NA